A selection of T cell receptor beta chains follows, all from one sample in a study of T-cell memory formation after mild COVID-19. TCRdb used MiXCR to reprocess the 5' RACE reads, holding one entry per CDR3 protein. Among over 130,000 distinct CDR3 sequences, more than 13% were seen once, and the ten largest hold about 30%. The sequenced material came from PBMCs or a T cell subset sorted from them (not recorded which). Receptors were obtained from an adult woman who had mild COVID-19 (a few samples of this study predate the infection). Cell type and time point are not known. Both conserved end residues are part of each CDR3. A D gene is named only where the DNA matches it firmly. For some rows the clone size is stated as once, few or many, or as a class when expanded; others skip it.

v_gene: TRBV6-2/TRBV6-3; abundance: few; d_gene: NA; j_gene: TRBJ2-1; CDR3aa: CASSPDFSSYNEQFF; CDR3nt: TGTGCCAGCAGCCCGGACTTTAGCTCCTACAATGAGCAGTTCTTC
v_gene: TRBV30; abundance: NA; d_gene: NA; j_gene: TRBJ2-7; CDR3aa: CAWSVGGEQYF; CDR3nt: TGTGCCTGGAGTGTTGGCGGCGAGCAGTACTTC
v_gene: TRBV29-1; abundance: few; d_gene: TRBD1; j_gene: TRBJ2-6; CDR3aa: CSVGDRGSGANVLTF; CDR3nt: TGCAGCGTAGGGGACAGGGGCTCTGGGGCCAACGTCCTGACTTTC
v_gene: TRBV5-1; abundance: few; d_gene: NA; j_gene: TRBJ2-7; CDR3aa: CASRGIYEQYF; CDR3nt: TGCGCCAGCAGGGGCATCTACGAGCAGTACTTC
v_gene: TRBV4-1; abundance: NA; d_gene: TRBD2; j_gene: TRBJ2-2; CDR3aa: CASSQAGGPGELFF; CDR3nt: TGCGCCAGCAGCCAGGCGGGGGGGCCCGGGGAGCTGTTTTTT
v_gene: TRBV6-5; abundance: NA; d_gene: TRBD1; j_gene: TRBJ2-3; CDR3aa: CASSYHRGVTDTQYF; CDR3nt: TGTGCCAGCAGTTACCACAGGGGGGTCACAGATACGCAGTATTTT
v_gene: TRBV4-2; abundance: medium-sized; d_gene: NA; j_gene: TRBJ1-1; CDR3aa: CASSRTPNTEAFF; CDR3nt: TGTGCCAGCAGCCGAACACCGAACACTGAAGCTTTCTTT
v_gene: TRBV6-4; abundance: few; d_gene: NA; j_gene: TRBJ2-1; CDR3aa: CASSDSNLDWLNNEQFF; CDR3nt: TGTGCCAGCAGTGACTCGAATTTGGACTGGCTTAACAATGAGCAGTTCTTC
v_gene: TRBV29-1; abundance: few; d_gene: NA; j_gene: TRBJ2-1; CDR3aa: CSVDTLNSYNEQFF; CDR3nt: TGCAGCGTTGATACGCTAAATTCCTACAATGAGCAGTTCTTC
v_gene: TRBV4-1; abundance: few; d_gene: NA; j_gene: TRBJ2-3; CDR3aa: CASSSSYSTDTQYF; CDR3nt: TGCGCCAGCAGCTCCTCATACTCAACAGATACGCAGTATTTT
v_gene: TRBV5-5; abundance: NA; d_gene: TRBD1; j_gene: TRBJ1-5; CDR3aa: CASSLWGQGGNQPQHF; CDR3nt: TGTGCCAGCAGCTTGTGGGGACAGGGAGGAAATCAGCCCCAGCATTTT
v_gene: TRBV5-5; abundance: NA; d_gene: NA; j_gene: TRBJ2-7; CDR3aa: CASSPGWRDEQYF; CDR3nt: TGTGCCAGCAGCCCTGGGTGGAGGGACGAGCAGTACTTC
v_gene: TRBV12-3/TRBV12-4; abundance: NA; d_gene: NA; j_gene: TRBJ2-7; CDR3aa: CASSPVTGWLYEQYF; CDR3nt: TGTGCCAGCAGCCCGGTGACGGGGTGGCTCTACGAGCAGTACTTC
v_gene: TRBV20-1; abundance: many; d_gene: TRBD1; j_gene: TRBJ2-7; CDR3aa: CSASQGDRGEQYF; CDR3nt: TGCAGTGCTAGTCAGGGGGACAGGGGCGAGCAGTACTTC
v_gene: TRBV20-1; abundance: NA; d_gene: NA; j_gene: TRBJ1-1; CDR3aa: CSARKGTEAFF; CDR3nt: TGCAGTGCTAGGAAGGGTACTGAAGCTTTCTTT
v_gene: TRBV7-9; abundance: NA; d_gene: NA; j_gene: TRBJ1-5; CDR3aa: CASSWEGRGQPQHF; CDR3nt: TGTGCCAGCAGCTGGGAGGGTAGGGGTCAGCCCCAGCATTTT
v_gene: TRBV6-5; abundance: few; d_gene: TRBD1; j_gene: TRBJ1-2; CDR3aa: CASGEGLQGPDYGYTF; CDR3nt: TGTGCCAGCGGAGAAGGATTACAGGGGCCAGACTATGGCTACACCTTC
v_gene: TRBV6-6; abundance: few; d_gene: NA; j_gene: TRBJ2-7; CDR3aa: CASSQIRRAEAGEQYF; CDR3nt: TGTGCCAGCAGCCAGATACGCCGGGCCGAGGCGGGGGAGCAGTACTTC
v_gene: TRBV10-3; abundance: few; d_gene: NA; j_gene: TRBJ2-1; CDR3aa: CAISDLAGRSGATSDEQFF; CDR3nt: TGTGCCATCAGTGATCTCGCGGGGCGAAGCGGAGCTACATCGGATGAGCAGTTCTTC
v_gene: TRBV6-5; abundance: few; d_gene: TRBD2; j_gene: TRBJ2-3; CDR3aa: CASSSTLAGGSTDTQYF; CDR3nt: TGTGCCAGCAGCTCAACCTTAGCGGGAGGAAGCACAGATACGCAGTATTTT
v_gene: TRBV7-9; abundance: few; d_gene: NA; j_gene: TRBJ1-1; CDR3aa: CASSGGARVVEAFF; CDR3nt: TGTGCCAGCAGCGGGGGGGCCAGGGTGGTTGAAGCTTTCTTT
v_gene: TRBV4-2; abundance: few; d_gene: NA; j_gene: TRBJ2-5; CDR3aa: CASSQDQAVPQETQYF; CDR3nt: TGTGCCAGCAGCCAAGATCAGGCAGTCCCGCAAGAGACCCAGTACTTC
v_gene: TRBV5-1; abundance: few; d_gene: TRBD2; j_gene: TRBJ2-7; CDR3aa: CASSATGTNEQYF; CDR3nt: TGCGCCAGCAGCGCAACCGGGACTAACGAGCAGTACTTC
v_gene: TRBV6-5; abundance: few; d_gene: NA; j_gene: TRBJ1-1; CDR3aa: CASSYSKVGSTEAFF; CDR3nt: TGTGCCAGCAGTTACTCGAAAGTCGGGAGCACTGAAGCTTTCTTT
v_gene: TRBV6-6; abundance: many; d_gene: TRBD2; j_gene: TRBJ2-1; CDR3aa: CASSYSPTSGVYNEQFF; CDR3nt: TGTGCCAGCAGTTACTCGCCAACTAGCGGGGTCTACAATGAGCAGTTCTTC